A single sample is the source of the 16 T cell receptor beta chains below, sequenced in a study of blood T cell repertoires in COVID-19. Only in-frame clones appear in the TCRdb table, and some are missing; sequencing was by immunoSEQ multiplex PCR. The data show 250,000 to 300,000 clones, around nine tenths seen once. Sequencing used peripheral blood. The receptors here all came from a woman in her twenties or thirties with COVID-19, enrolled during active disease.

This clone appeared once. The genes are TRBV10-2 and TRBJ2-4, with D unresolved. The CDR3 is 17 amino acids. V lost 6 bases to trimming and J lost 5 bases, with 23 bases between them. Germline V gene data show CDR1 as WSHSY and CDR2 as SAAADI. This CDR3 reads CASRPTPGTVNENIQYF. The CDR3 DNA reads TGCGCCAGCAGACCTACCCCGGGTACCGTTAATGAAAACATTCAGTACTTC.

The chain employs TRBV18 and TRBJ2-2; the match to TRBD2 covers 14 bases. Germline V gives CDR1 KGHSH, CDR2 LQKENI. The CDR3 is made up of 15 amino acids. Trimming removed 5 bases from V and 6 bases from J; junction bases left unmatched: 2. CDR3: CASSAGLAGAGELFF. The CDR3 nucleotides are TGTGCCAGCTCAGCGGGACTAGCGGGAGCCGGGGAGCTGTTTTTT.

The chain employs TRBV5-1 and TRBJ2-3, with D perhaps TRBD1 (5 bases). CDR1 and CDR2 (germline): SGHRS, YFSETQ. Trimming took 1 base from V and 5 from J, leaving 14 bases between them. The CDR3 has 15 amino acids. The CDR3 loop reads CASSLTTQDRDTQYF. The DNA of the CDR3 is TGCGCCAGCAGCTTGACTACACAGGACCGAGATACGCAGTATTTT.

Note on this clone: Other DNA sequences in this specimen translate into the identical CDR3. The chain uses TRBV30 and TRBJ1-5; D is undetermined. The V and J ends lost 2 bases and 9 bases respectively, with 8 bases between them. The CDR3 has 11 residues. Germline V gene data show CDR1 as GTSNPN and CDR2 as SVGIG (reference sequence). The CDR3 sequence is CAWSIGGPQHF. As DNA, the CDR3 is TGTGCCTGGAGTATTGGAGGGCCCCAGCATTTT.

Concerning this clone: A junction boundary mismatches the germline segment, possibly from a read error. The chain couples TRBV28 to TRBJ1-2; no clear D. Germline-derived CDR1 and CDR2 are MDHEN and SYDVKM. This CDR3 comprises 10 residues. The CDR3 DNA sequence: TGTGCCACCAGTCGGTATGGCTACACCTTC. Translating it yields CATSRYGYTF.

The rearrangement joins TRBV7-2 to TRBJ2-1; 10 nucleotides align to TRBD2. CDR3 length: 16 residues. V lost 4 bases, J lost 4 bases, and 7 bases stayed unmatched. From germline, CDR1 is SGHTA and CDR2 FQGNSA. Written as DNA, the CDR3 is TGTGCCAGCAGCTCAGGCAGCGGGAGGGTTTACAATGAGCAGTTCTTC. Translating it yields CASSSGSGRVYNEQFF. Complete variable domain (other parts from reference TRBV7-2 and TRBJ2-1): GAGVSQSPSNKVTEKGKDVELRCDPISGHTALYWYRQSLGQGLEFLIYFQGNSAPDKSGLPSDRFSAERTGGSVSTLTIQRTQQEDSAVYLCASSSGSGRVYNEQFFGPGTRLTVL.

This chain connects TRBV7-2 to TRBJ2-7; the D is unclear. The CDR3 extends over 14 amino acids. CDR1 and CDR2 from the germline V gene are SGHTA and FQGNSA. Between the trimmed V and J ends, which lost 1 base and 0 bases, there was a span of 7 bases. CDR3 loop: CASSLDSSSYEQYF. The CDR3 coding sequence is TGTGCCAGCAGCTTAGACTCGTCCTCCTACGAGCAGTACTTC.

This chain links TRBV10-3 with TRBJ2-6; the D gene is possibly TRBD2 (5 bases). Germline-derived CDR1 and CDR2 are ENHRY and SYGVKD. V was trimmed by 8 bases and J by 0 bases, leaving 23 bases between them. This CDR3 has 19 residues. DNA of the CDR3: TGTGCCATCCGAACCTTGACGCCCGGGAATCACTCTGGGGCCAACGTCCTGACTTTC. This sequence encodes CAIRTLTPGNHSGANVLTF.

CDR3 residues: CASTPGRGGTDTQYF. The CDR3 coding sequence is TGTGCCAGCACCCCGGGGAGGGGGGGGACAGATACGCAGTATTTT. The chain recombines TRBV7-6 with TRBJ2-3; D is possibly TRBD2 (7 bases). V was trimmed by 7 bases and J by 3 bases, leaving 17 bases between them. CDR1 and CDR2 from the germline V gene are SGHVS and FNYEAQ. The CDR3 covers 15 residues.

This chain connects TRBV3-1 (or the pseudogene TRBV3-2) to TRBJ1-5; D unclear. Germline CDR1 reads LGHDT; CDR2 reads YNNKEL (reference sequence). The V gene lost 0 bases and the J gene lost 9 bases, with 12 bases spanning the gap. The CDR3 contains 14 residues. CDR3 protein: CASSQDSGSGPQHF. The CDR3 DNA reads TGTGCCAGCAGCCAAGATTCAGGATCCGGGCCCCAGCATTTT.

Turning to this clone: The junction shows a germline mismatch at one end, possibly a read error. This chain connects TRBV6-1 to TRBJ2-1; 9 bases agree with TRBD2. This CDR3 is built from 17 residues. CDR1 and CDR2 (germline): MNHNS, SASEGT. The CDR3 protein is CASSQAIGSGRYNEQFF. In DNA form, the CDR3 reads TGTGCCAGCAGTCAAGCTATCGGTAGCGGGAGATACAATGAGCAGTTCTTC.

The chain carries TRBV3-1 (or the pseudogene TRBV3-2) and TRBJ2-7; D is possibly TRBD1 (5 bases). Germline CDR1 reads LGHDT; CDR2 reads YNNKEL (reference sequence). The CDR3 has 15 amino acids. V shed 3 bases and J shed 1 base, with 13 bases lying between them. CDR3 bases: TGTGCCAGCAGCCAGGGTTTTGCAGGGTCCTACGAGCAGTACTTC. It codes for CASSQGFAGSYEQYF.

V usage is TRBV10-3 and J usage is TRBJ1-5, with a tentative D call TRBD1 (5 bases). V dropped 7 bases and J dropped 0 bases, with 10 bases sitting between them. The CDR3 has 14 amino acids. Germline V CDR1 and CDR2: ENHRY, SYGVKD. CDR3 in amino acids: CAINQGYSNQPQHF. DNA of the CDR3: TGTGCCATCAACCAGGGATATAGCAATCAGCCCCAGCATTTT.

The chain combines TRBV9 with TRBJ2-1; 11 bases map to TRBD2. The ends lost 3 bases at V and 3 bases at J; junction bases unmatched: 5. The germline V gene has CDR1 SGDLS and CDR2 YYNGEE. The CDR3 consists of 16 residues. The CDR3 here is CASSGSTSGVYNEQFF. In DNA form, the CDR3 reads TGTGCCAGCAGCGGATCGACTAGCGGGGTCTACAATGAGCAGTTCTTC.

The DNA of the CDR3 is TGTGCCACCAGTGATTTGCGACAGGCAGCGTACGAGCAGTACTTC. Translated: CATSDLRQAAYEQYF. V usage is TRBV24-1 and J usage is TRBJ2-7, with D perhaps matching TRBD1 (6 bases). Germline V gene lookup returns CDR1 KGHDR and CDR2 SFDVKD. V was cut by 0 bases and J by 4 bases, with 12 bases left in between. The CDR3 extends over 15 amino acids.

The chain combines TRBV19 with TRBJ1-5; a weak D match, TRBD1 (6 bases). This CDR3 region has 13 residues. Trimming removed 6 bases from V and 3 bases from J, with 9 bases in between. The germline V gene has CDR1 LNHDA and CDR2 SQIVND (reference sequence). This CDR3 reads CASSTGFNQPQHF. The CDR3 bases are TGTGCCAGTAGCACAGGGTTCAATCAGCCCCAGCATTTT.